The 15 T cell receptor beta chains presented below share a single source sample, sequenced in a study of blood T cell repertoires in COVID-19. The repertoire was sequenced with immunoSEQ multiplex PCR; TCRdb's copy has only in-frame clones and lacks some. Found here are approximately 220,000 clones, 80% to 85% of them singletons; the top ten hold under 30%. Sequenced sample: peripheral blood. The receptors were sampled from a man aged 35 to 55 with acute or convalescent COVID-19.

The CDR3 DNA follows: TGTGCCATAACCAGAACCGGGACTAGCGCGACCTACGAGCAGTACTTC. Its protein is CAITRTGTSATYEQYF. The chain combines TRBV7-9 with TRBJ2-7, with 10 bases matching TRBD2. The V gene end was trimmed by 10 bases and the J gene end by 2 bases; junction bases not matched to a gene: 14. In germline, CDR1 is SEHNR, CDR2 FQNEAQ (reference sequence). This CDR3 has 16 residues.

The chain employs TRBV5-1 and TRBJ1-5; tentatively, D is TRBD1 (6 bases). Trimming pared 0 bases from V and 6 bases from J, leaving 13 bases between. CDR1 and CDR2 (germline): SGHRS, YFSETQ. The CDR3 is 15 amino acids. As DNA, the CDR3 is TGCGCCAGCAGCTTGGAGGGGGGGGCTAGTCAGCCCCAGCATTTT. Translation: CASSLEGGASQPQHF.

V is TRBV28 and J is TRBJ2-1, with 13 bases matching TRBD2. Germline V gene data show CDR1 as MDHEN and CDR2 as SYDVKM. V was clipped by 5 bases and J by 5 bases; unmatched bases: 6. This CDR3 spans 16 amino acids. The CDR3 is CASSVGLAGPNNEQFF. The CDR3 DNA reads TGTGCCAGCAGTGTGGGACTAGCGGGACCCAACAATGAGCAGTTCTTC.

The chain combines TRBV10-3 with TRBJ1-6, with 7 positions matching TRBD1. This CDR3 is built from 15 residues. CDR1 is ENHRY and CDR2 is SYGVKD in the germline V gene. The junction had 7 bases not matched to a gene; V was cut back by 3 bases and J by 8 bases. This CDR3 reads CAISERGQVDSPLHF. The CDR3, as DNA: TGTGCCATCAGTGAAAGGGGGCAAGTAGATTCACCCCTCCACTTT.

This clone has a single count. The chain combines TRBV5-1 with TRBJ1-6, with 11 bases fitting TRBD1. The CDR3 length is 16 residues. V was clipped by 4 bases and J by 10 bases; unmatched bases: 10. Germline CDR1 and CDR2: SGHRS and YFSETQ. In DNA form, the CDR3 reads TGCGCCAGCAGCAGAGTGGGACAGGGGGTGAACTCACCCCTCCACTTT. Translation gives CASSRVGQGVNSPLHF.

The gene calls are TRBV9 and TRBJ1-2; TRBD1 is a possible D gene (6 bases). The CDR3 is made up of 13 amino acids. Trimming took 4 bases from V and 2 from J, leaving 9 bases between them. Germline CDR1 and CDR2: SGDLS and YYNGEE. CDR3 sequence: CASSSGQNYGYTF. CDR3 nucleotide sequence: TGTGCCAGCAGCTCCGGACAGAACTATGGCTACACCTTC. The full variable domain, in which reference TRBV9 and TRBJ1-2 provide the parts outside the CDR3, is DSGVTQTPKHLITATGQRVTLRCSPRSGDLSVYWYQQSLDQGLQFLIQYYNGEERAKGNILERFSAQQFPDLHSELNLSSLELGDSALYFCASSSGQNYGYTFGSGTRLTVV.

This sequence joins TRBV7-9 and TRBJ1-4; 8 positions match TRBD1. V lost 3 bases, J lost 7 bases, and 4 bases stayed unmatched. Germline values: CDR1 SEHNR, CDR2 FQNEAQ (reference sequence). The CDR3 covers 14 residues. The CDR3 spells CASSLDRAGEKLFF. CDR3 nucleotide sequence: TGTGCCAGCAGCTTGGACAGGGCGGGTGAAAAACTGTTTTTT.

This clone was seen ten or more times. The chain combines TRBV10-1 with TRBJ2-2; 11 bases match TRBD2. The germline gives CDR1 WNHNN, CDR2 SYGVQD (reference sequence). V lost 6 bases to trimming and J lost 3 bases; unmatched junction nucleotides: 0. The CDR3 has 14 amino acids. CDR3 coding DNA: TGCGCCAGCAGACTAGCGGGAGACACCGGGGAGCTGTTTTTT. Residues: CASRLAGDTGELFF.

The chain links TRBV15 to TRBJ2-2; no firm D call. There are 14 residues in the CDR3. Germline CDR1 LNHNV, CDR2 YYDKDF (reference sequence). V lost 6 bases, J lost 0 bases, and 8 bases lay in between. The CDR3 nucleotides are TGTGCCACCAGAACCGGAGCGAACACCGGGGAGCTGTTTTTT. Translation: CATRTGANTGELFF.

The gene calls are TRBV5-1 and TRBJ2-2; TRBD2 aligns across 11 bases. The CDR3 length is 19 residues. Losses at the gene ends were 5 bases for V and 4 bases for J; bases not matched to a gene: 16. Germline V CDR1 and CDR2: SGHRS, YFSETQ. CDR3 region: CASSFRLAGLGGSTGELFF. In nucleotides, the CDR3 is TGCGCCAGCAGTTTTCGACTAGCGGGACTAGGTGGTAGCACCGGGGAGCTGTTTTTT.

This chain links TRBV5-4 with TRBJ1-1; maybe TRBD1 (6 bases). The CDR3 spans 16 residues. The germline CDR1 and CDR2 sequences are SGHNT and YYREEE (reference sequence). Trimming removed 4 bases from V and 0 bases from J, with 16 bases in between. This CDR3 reads CASSPGGRGMNTEAFF. In DNA, the CDR3 is TGTGCCAGCAGCCCTGGGGGCAGGGGCATGAACACTGAAGCTTTCTTT.

The rearrangement uses TRBV5-4 and TRBJ2-6; D may be TRBD1 (5 bases). Deletions cut 4 bases from V and 0 bases from J, with 17 bases between. The CDR3 totals 18 residues. Germline V gene sequence: CDR1 SGHNT, CDR2 YYREEE (reference sequence). The CDR3 region is CASSTVWGTSSGANVLTF. Written as DNA, the CDR3 is TGTGCCAGCAGCACGGTTTGGGGCACCTCCTCTGGGGCCAACGTCCTGACTTTC.

The rearrangement joins TRBV29-1 to TRBJ2-7; a possible D gene is TRBD1 (6 bases). The germline V gene has CDR1 SQVTM and CDR2 ANQGSEA. Trimming took 1 base from V and 0 from J, leaving 7 bases between them. This CDR3 has 13 residues. The CDR3 loop is CSVEGQDSYEQYF. CDR3 in DNA: TGCAGCGTTGAAGGACAGGACTCCTACGAGCAGTACTTC.

The chain recombines TRBV2 with TRBJ1-2; a weak D match, TRBD1 (5 bases). The CDR3 covers 12 residues. The V gene's germline CDR1 is SNHLY and CDR2 FYNNEI. With 10 bases removed from V and 2 bases from J, the gap between germline ends came to 11 bases. This chain's CDR3 is CAKKRQNYGYTF. The CDR3 bases are TGTGCCAAGAAGCGACAGAACTATGGCTACACCTTC.

V usage is TRBV19 and J usage is TRBJ2-1; no clear D gene. The CDR3 extends over 15 amino acids. Trimming took 1 base from V and 4 from J, leaving 11 bases between them. Germline V lookup: CDR1 LNHDA, CDR2 SQIVND (reference sequence). The CDR3 region is CASSIAPNPYNEQFF. DNA for the CDR3: TGTGCCAGTAGTATAGCACCTAATCCTTACAATGAGCAGTTCTTC.